The 27 T cell receptor beta chains below were found in one sample sequenced in a study of shared clonotypes between healthy human individuals. Sequencing was performed with immunoSEQ multiplex PCR; in TCRdb, only in-frame clones are kept and a portion is missing. The repertoire holds 2 million to 2.5 million clones, with almost 96% as singletons. Sequenced input: naive CD4+ T cells sorted from blood. Subset: CD45RA+ positively selected. Receptors were obtained from a man between 18 and 35 years old in good health.

The chain couples TRBV10-3 to TRBJ2-2; 10 bases agree with TRBD1. This CDR3 has 15 residues. V dropped 6 bases and J dropped 4; count of bases not matched to a gene: 5. CDR1 and CDR2 (germline): ENHRY, SYGVKD. The DNA for the CDR3 is TGTGCCATCAGGGAAGGACAGGGGGGCACCGGGGAGCTGTTTTTT. Its protein product is CAIREGQGGTGELFF.

This chain links TRBV5-6 with TRBJ2-5; 8 nucleotides line up with TRBD1. Trimming removed 2 bases from V and 2 bases from J; junction bases left unmatched: 8. From germline, CDR1 is SGHDT and CDR2 YYEEEE. The CDR3 contains 16 residues. The CDR3 nucleotides are TGTGCCAGCAGCTTTCTGGACAGGGACGCACAAGAGACCCAGTACTTC. Translation: CASSFLDRDAQETQYF.

This chain uses TRBV7-2 with TRBJ2-1, with D maybe TRBD1 (6 bases). V lost 6 bases to trimming and J lost 3 bases, with 15 bases between them. CDR1 is SGHTA, CDR2 FQGNSA, per germline. The CDR3 length is 15 residues. The CDR3 spells CASRKGDLVYNEQFF. Here the CDR3 DNA reads TGTGCCAGCAGGAAGGGGGATCTGGTCTACAATGAGCAGTTCTTC.

The DNA of the CDR3 is TGTGCCAGCAGCGTCACTAGCGGGAGAACCGGGGAGCTGTTTTTT. It yields the protein CASSVTSGRTGELFF. The V and J genes are TRBV5-4 and TRBJ2-2, with 11 bases aligning to TRBD2. CDR3 size: 15 residues. Germline assignment: CDR1 SGHNT and CDR2 YYREEE (reference sequence). Trimming took 4 bases from V and 5 from J; bases not matched to a gene: 4. The variable domain in full, with the rest retrieved from reference TRBV5-4 and TRBJ2-2, is ETGVTQSPTHLIKTRGQQVTLRCSSQSGHNTVSWYQQALGQGPQFIFQYYREEENGRGNFPPRFSGLQFPNYSSELNVNALELDDSALYLCASSVTSGRTGELFFGEGSRLTVL.

This clone showed up just once. The chain couples TRBV30 to TRBJ1-1; D remains ambiguous. Per the germline V gene, CDR1 is GTSNPN and CDR2 is SVGIG (reference sequence). The germline V and J ends were trimmed by 4 bases and 0 bases, with 6 bases remaining between them. The length of the CDR3 is 12 residues. CDR3: CAWILMNTEAFF. The CDR3 DNA is TGTGCCTGGATCCTTATGAACACTGAAGCTTTCTTT.

A word on this clone: This same CDR3 is encoded by further DNA sequences in the sample. The rearrangement joins TRBV20-1 to TRBJ2-5; D is unclear. The CDR3 loop spans 11 amino acids. Trimming left V 3 bases short and J 5 bases short, with 7 bases between. Germline CDR1 DFQATT, CDR2 SNEGSKA (reference sequence). CDR3 nucleotide sequence: TGCAGTGCTAGGGATGGCGAGACCCAGTACTTC. Its protein product is CSARDGETQYF.

The J gene is TRBJ1-5, the V gene TRBV19; D gene uncertain. Trimming stripped 7 bases from V and 6 bases from J, with 13 bases between. The germline V gene has CDR1 LNHDA and CDR2 SQIVND (reference sequence). CDR3 length equals 13 residues. CDR3 DNA: TGTGCCAGTACGGTTGTAAGAGGTCAGCCCCAGCATTTT. Translation: CASTVVRGQPQHF.

The rearrangement uses TRBV30 and TRBJ2-1; 10 bases agree with TRBD2. Germline values: CDR1 GTSNPN, CDR2 SVGIG (reference sequence). The CDR3 is made up of 13 amino acids. Trimming removed 7 bases from V and 3 bases from J; junction bases left unmatched: 3. The CDR3 here is CASTSGVYNEQFF. As DNA, the CDR3 is TGTGCCTCCACTAGCGGGGTCTACAATGAGCAGTTCTTC.

This chain links TRBV7-9 with TRBJ1-3, with D possibly TRBD1 on 6 matching bases. Germline loops: CDR1 SEHNR, CDR2 FQNEAQ (reference sequence). The CDR3 totals 15 residues. Between the trimmed V and J ends, which lost 2 bases and 0 bases, there was a span of 8 bases. The DNA for the CDR3 is TGTGCCAGCAGCTTAACAGGGCTCTCTGGAAACACCATATATTTT. This gives the protein CASSLTGLSGNTIYF.

The chain employs TRBV6-5 and TRBJ1-2; maybe TRBD1 (5 bases). The CDR3 extends over 14 amino acids. Germline assignment: CDR1 MNHEY and CDR2 SVGAGI. The V gene lost 1 base and the J gene lost 5 bases, with 11 bases spanning the gap. This CDR3 is CASSYLRDSYGYTF. In nucleotides, the CDR3 is TGTGCCAGCAGTTACTTAAGGGACTCATATGGCTACACCTTC.

This clone was detected only once. The sample contains more than one DNA sequence encoding this CDR3. J is TRBJ2-5 and V is TRBV7-9; 10 nucleotides align to TRBD1. CDR1 SEHNR and CDR2 FQNEAQ come from the germline V gene (reference sequence). This CDR3 comprises 15 residues. Trimming at V came to 1 base and at J to 5 bases, leaving 4 bases not matched to a gene. The CDR3 DNA reads TGTGCCAGCAGCTTAGGGGACAGGGGTCAGGAGACCCAGTACTTC. This gives the protein CASSLGDRGQETQYF.

Only one count was recorded for this clone. The chain is built from TRBV11-2 and TRBJ1-4, with D tentatively TRBD1 (5 bases). The CDR3 is 13 residues long. Germline lookup yields CDR1 SGHAT and CDR2 FQNNGV. The germline V and J ends were trimmed by 1 base and 7 bases, with 7 bases remaining between them. In DNA form, the CDR3 reads TGTGCCAGCAGCTTAGGGACAACTGAAAAACTGTTTTTT. Protein: CASSLGTTEKLFF. The variable domain in full, completed from reference TRBV11-2 and TRBJ1-4, reads EAGVAQSPRYKIIEKRQSVAFWCNPISGHATLYWYQQILGQGPKLLIQFQNNGVVDDSQLPKDRFSAERLKGVDSTLKIQPAKLEDSAVYLCASSLGTTEKLFFGSGTQLSVL.

Comments on this clone: Additional DNA sequences in this sample encode the identical CDR3. The V call is TRBV9, the J call TRBJ2-7, with D possibly called TRBD1 or TRBD2 (7 bases each). The germline V gene has CDR1 SGDLS and CDR2 YYNGEE. CDR3 length equals 14 residues. V was shortened by 0 bases and J by 4 bases, with 11 bases between the two germline ends. CDR3 in DNA: TGTGCCAGCAGCGTAGGACAGGGACTATACGAGCAGTACTTC. It encodes CASSVGQGLYEQYF. The entire variable domain, with the rest obtained from reference TRBV9 and TRBJ2-7, is as follows: DSGVTQTPKHLITATGQRVTLRCSPRSGDLSVYWYQQSLDQGLQFLIQYYNGEERAKGNILERFSAQQFPDLHSELNLSSLELGDSALYFCASSVGQGLYEQYFGPGTRLTVT.

This chain's CDR3 is CASSYRDSSGYGYTF. CDR3 in DNA: TGTGCCAGCAGTTACCGGGACAGCTCGGGCTATGGCTACACCTTC. This chain connects TRBV6-5 to TRBJ1-2; 7 bases match TRBD1. The CDR3 is made up of 15 amino acids. The germline CDR1 and CDR2 sequences are MNHEY and SVGAGI. V shed 2 bases, J shed 4 bases, and the junction held 7 bases outside the gene matches.

The V gene is TRBV28, the J gene TRBJ1-2; 8 bases agree with TRBD1. V lost 8 bases, J lost 5 bases, and 7 bases stayed unmatched. Germline V gene sequence: CDR1 MDHEN, CDR2 SYDVKM. The CDR3 is 13 amino acids. CDR3: CASGGQGRYGYTF. CDR3 coding DNA: TGTGCCAGCGGAGGACAGGGAAGGTATGGCTACACCTTC.

The V call is TRBV28, the J call TRBJ2-3; no clear D gene. The CDR3 is 15 amino acids. Trimming left V 3 bases short and J 2 bases short, with 12 bases between. Germline values: CDR1 MDHEN, CDR2 SYDVKM. The CDR3 loop is CASSFQQAITDTQYF. The CDR3 bases are TGTGCCAGCAGTTTCCAGCAGGCGATCACAGATACGCAGTATTTT. Using reference TRBV28 and TRBJ2-3 for the parts outside the CDR3, the full variable domain is DVKVTQSSRYLVKRTGEKVFLECVQDMDHENMFWYRQDPGLGLRLIYFSYDVKMKEKGDIPEGYSVSREKKERFSLILESASTNQTSMYLCASSFQQAITDTQYFGPGTRLTVL.

V usage is TRBV29-1 and J usage is TRBJ1-1; the D gene is possibly TRBD1 (6 bases). Germline CDR1 reads SQVTM; CDR2 reads ANQGSEA. The V end was cut by 5 bases, the J end by 1 base, with 11 bases between. The CDR3 has 13 residues. The CDR3 nucleotides read TGCAGCGTTCTAGGCAGGGGGAACACTGAAGCTTTCTTT. It translates to CSVLGRGNTEAFF.

This chain links TRBV27 with TRBJ2-7; tentatively, D is TRBD1 or TRBD2 (6 bases each). CDR3 length equals 16 residues. Germline assignment: CDR1 MNHEY and CDR2 SMNVEV (reference sequence). V was trimmed by 2 bases and J by 1 base, leaving 15 bases between them. The CDR3 here is CASSLAFGGGSYEQYF. The CDR3 DNA follows: TGTGCCAGCAGTTTAGCCTTCGGGGGCGGATCCTACGAGCAGTACTTC.

V is TRBV5-1 and J is TRBJ1-1; D is unresolved. Germline CDR1 reads SGHRS; CDR2 reads YFSETQ. V lost 1 base to trimming and J lost 0 bases, with 4 bases between them. The CDR3 sequence is 13 residues long. The CDR3 DNA reads TGCGCCAGCAGCTTGAAGTTGAACACTGAAGCTTTCTTT. This translates into CASSLKLNTEAFF.

The gene calls are TRBV11-2 and TRBJ2-5; 9 nucleotides line up with TRBD2. J lost 2 bases, V lost 2 bases, and 3 bases had no gene match. CDR3 length: 15 residues. The germline gives CDR1 SGHAT, CDR2 FQNNGV. The CDR3 sequence is CASSLRREGQETQYF. The CDR3 nucleotides are TGTGCCAGCAGCTTAAGGCGGGAGGGGCAAGAGACCCAGTACTTC.

This chain connects TRBV10-1 to TRBJ2-2, with 8 bases identical to TRBD2. The V gene end was trimmed by 4 bases and the J gene end by 6 bases; junction bases not matched to a gene: 19. Germline V gives CDR1 WNHNN, CDR2 SYGVQD (reference sequence). The length of the CDR3 is 19 residues. DNA for the CDR3: TGCGCCAGCAGTGGGGGGGGATCGAGCGGGAGATCAGCACCCGGGGAGCTGTTTTTT. This gives the protein CASSGGGSSGRSAPGELFF.

This clone showed up just a few times. V gene TRBV2 combines with J gene TRBJ1-4; unclear D gene. CDR1 SNHLY and CDR2 FYNNEI come from the germline V gene. The CDR3 is 11 residues long. Trimming left V 6 bases short and J 8 bases short, with 7 bases between. CDR3 coding DNA: TGTGCCAGCAGCGACGTCGAAAAACTGTTTTTT. It yields the protein CASSDVEKLFF.

The chain uses TRBV19 and TRBJ2-2; TRBD2 might be the D (5 bases). The CDR3 is 13 residues long. The germline V gene has CDR1 LNHDA and CDR2 SQIVND (reference sequence). The ends were cut back, 7 bases at V and 7 bases at J, with 13 bases in the middle. This chain's CDR3 is CASTGIPNGELFF. The CDR3 DNA reads TGTGCCAGTACCGGGATCCCAAACGGGGAGCTGTTTTTT. Full variable domain (missing parts from reference TRBV19 and TRBJ2-2): DGGITQSPKYLFRKEGQNVTLSCEQNLNHDAMYWYRQDPGQGLRLIYYSQIVNDFQKGDIAEGYSVSREKKESFPLTVTSAQKNPTAFYLCASTGIPNGELFFGEGSRLTVL.

This clone was detected once. The V call is TRBV7-8, the J call TRBJ1-2; tentative D call: TRBD1 (6 bases). Germline CDR1 reads SGHVS; CDR2 reads FQNEAQ. The CDR3 sequence is 14 residues long. The V and J ends lost 5 bases and 10 bases respectively, with 20 bases between them. Here the CDR3 reads CASSPRPGQASYTF. CDR3 coding DNA: TGTGCCAGCAGCCCTCGACCGGGACAAGCCTCCTACACCTTC. Looking up the rest from reference TRBV7-8 and TRBJ1-2 gives the full variable domain: GAGVSQSPRYKVAKRGQDVALRCDPISGHVSLFWYQQALGQGPEFLTYFQNEAQLDKSGLPSDRFFAERPEGSVSTLKIQRTQQEDSAVYLCASSPRPGQASYTFGSGTRLTVV.

This clone was seen once. This CDR3 is also generated by other DNA sequences in the sample. This chain joins TRBV6-1 and TRBJ2-7; 7 nucleotides align to TRBD1. The trim removed 6 bases at V and 7 bases at J, leaving 6 bases unmatched. This CDR3 region has 12 residues. The germline V gene encodes CDR1 MNHNS and CDR2 SASEGT. The CDR3 loop is CASSRGLGEQYF. CDR3 nucleotides: TGTGCCAGCAGCAGGGGGTTGGGTGAGCAGTACTTC.

For this clone: The same CDR3 is also encoded by other DNA sequences in this sample. Here the CDR3 reads CASRRGRNTGELFF. CDR3 nucleotides: TGTGCCAGCAGGAGGGGACGGAACACCGGGGAGCTGTTTTTT. The V and J genes are TRBV6-5 and TRBJ2-2, with D perhaps assigned TRBD1 or TRBD2 (5 bases each). V lost 6 bases and J lost 1, with 9 bases in between. The CDR3 contains 14 residues. The V gene's germline CDR1 is MNHEY and CDR2 SVGAGI.

The DNA for the CDR3 is TGTGCCAGCAGCCACCAGGGGGCCCTAAACACCGGGGAGCTGTTTTTT. Translation gives CASSHQGALNTGELFF. The gene calls are TRBV6-6 and TRBJ2-2; 8 bases line up with TRBD1. The CDR3 consists of 16 residues. The germline V gene encodes CDR1 MNHNY and CDR2 SVGAGI (reference sequence). V shed 6 bases and J 2 bases; nucleotides not matched to a gene: 8.